This TCR beta chain was recovered during a study of blood T cell repertoires in COVID-19. Study context: The United States, Italy and Spain were the sources of the acute and convalescent COVID-19 samples. Nucleic acid was either cDNA or gDNA, and it came from T cells, B-cell-depleted T cells, or PBMCs.

The CDR3 runs 13 residues. CDR1 is ENHRY, CDR2 SYGVKD, per germline. Trimming pared 0 bases from V and 5 bases from J, leaving 7 bases between. Worth noting for this clone: This specimen includes other DNA sequences encoding the same CDR3.

Original handling: Nucleated cell number was recorded as an estimate derived from reference gene primer amplification. Data came from immunoSEQ multiplex PCR; TCRdb stores just in-frame clones and leaves some out. From that table come the V and J calls and clone size; the DNA was used to work out D and trimming. Of 650,000 to 800,000 clones listed, approximately 90% are singletons. Sequencing was performed on peripheral blood. The V and J genes are TRBV10-3 and TRBJ1-2; no reliable D call. The TCR originated in a woman younger than 35 with acute or convalescent COVID-19. CDR3 bases: TGTGCCATCAGTGAGTCGAGCGAGTATGGCTACACCTTC. Translation gives CAISESSEYGYTF.